A single sample is the source of the 32 T cell receptor beta chains below, sequenced in a study of cytomegalovirus exposure and HLA in healthy donors. Some clones are missing from TCRdb's copy, which holds only in-frame ones; the method was immunoSEQ multiplex PCR. Of about 66,000 clones listed, approximately 96% are singletons. Sequenced input: PBMCs. These receptors came from a man aged 18 to 35 in good health and CMV-seronegative.

The genes are TRBV5-4 and TRBJ2-5; 11 bases are a match to TRBD2. The V segment lost 4 bases and the J segment 7 bases; nucleotides outside the gene matches: 15. Germline CDR1 SGHNT, CDR2 YYREEE (reference sequence). This CDR3 is 17 amino acids long. The CDR3 region is CASSPVTSGTTFGTQYF. CDR3 DNA sequence: TGTGCCAGCAGCCCGGTGACTAGCGGGACTACATTCGGGACCCAGTACTTC.

The chain links TRBV25-1 to TRBJ2-7; 9 nucleotides align to TRBD2. Germline CDR1 and CDR2: MGHDK and SYGVNS. V lost 3 bases to trimming and J lost 2 bases; unmatched junction nucleotides: 5. The CDR3 has 15 amino acids. The CDR3, as DNA: TGTGCCAGCAGTGAGAGGCCTAGCGGGGCCTACGAGCAGTACTTC. Protein: CASSERPSGAYEQYF.

The chain has TRBV2 and TRBJ2-1, with a weak D call TRBD1 (6 bases). V shed 10 bases and J shed 4 bases, with 14 bases lying between them. The CDR3 length is 13 residues. The germline V gene has CDR1 SNHLY and CDR2 FYNNEI. The CDR3 DNA reads as TGTGCCACCTCCTGGGGGCAATACAATGAGCAGTTCTTC. Residues: CATSWGQYNEQFF.

The chain uses TRBV28 and TRBJ2-7; D may be TRBD2 (5 bases). Germline V gives CDR1 MDHEN, CDR2 SYDVKM. Between the trimmed V and J ends, which lost 7 bases and 5 bases, there was a span of 18 bases. The CDR3 contains 14 residues. CDR3 sequence (DNA): TGTGCCAGCACCCCCCCTCGGGCCGGGGACGAGCAGTACTTC. It yields the protein CASTPPRAGDEQYF.

This sequence joins TRBV19 and TRBJ2-3; 9 bases map to TRBD2. The junction had 4 bases not matched to a gene; V was cut back by 4 bases and J by 2 bases. This CDR3 has 15 amino acids. Germline CDR1 is LNHDA and CDR2 is SQIVND (reference sequence). CDR3 sequence: CASSRLADYTDTQYF. DNA of the CDR3: TGTGCCAGTAGTAGACTAGCGGACTACACAGATACGCAGTATTTT.

The chain is built from TRBV27 and TRBJ2-3, with 8 bases aligning to TRBD2. The J segment lost 2 bases and the V segment lost 2 bases, leaving 6 bases of the junction unmatched. CDR1 MNHEY and CDR2 SMNVEV come from the germline V gene (reference sequence). The CDR3 totals 16 residues. DNA for the CDR3: TGTGCCAGCAGTTTACGGGGCGGGAGGTACACAGATACGCAGTATTTT. It specifies CASSLRGGRYTDTQYF.

The gene calls are TRBV5-4 and TRBJ1-1, with D perhaps matching TRBD1 (5 bases). V lost 4 bases and J lost 4, with 17 bases in between. The CDR3 sequence is 15 residues long. CDR1 is SGHNT, CDR2 YYREEE, per germline (reference sequence). As DNA, the CDR3 is TGTGCCAGCAGCCAGGTTGGACAAGGCCCCACTGAAGCTTTCTTT. It translates to CASSQVGQGPTEAFF. Drawing the rest from reference TRBV5-4 and TRBJ1-1, the complete variable domain is ETGVTQSPTHLIKTRGQQVTLRCSSQSGHNTVSWYQQALGQGPQFIFQYYREEENGRGNFPPRFSGLQFPNYSSELNVNALELDDSALYLCASSQVGQGPTEAFFGQGTRLTVV.

The chain links TRBV27 to TRBJ2-2, with 14 bases fitting TRBD2. CDR1 MNHEY and CDR2 SMNVEV come from the germline V gene (reference sequence). The ends lost 7 bases at V and 5 bases at J; junction bases unmatched: 12. The CDR3 length is 18 residues. This chain's CDR3 is CASTQTSGRAGSTGELFF. DNA of the CDR3: TGTGCCAGCACTCAGACTAGCGGGAGGGCCGGGAGTACCGGGGAGCTGTTTTTT.

This chain joins TRBV27 and TRBJ2-3; a weak D match, TRBD2 (5 bases). Between the trimmed V and J ends, which lost 6 bases and 6 bases, there was a span of 19 bases. Germline V gives CDR1 MNHEY, CDR2 SMNVEV (reference sequence). This CDR3 has 15 amino acids. The CDR3 DNA reads as TGTGCCAGCAGGATAGGCGGGCGGCCTTGGGATACGCAGTATTTT. Translated: CASRIGGRPWDTQYF.

The chain carries TRBV11-2 and TRBJ2-5; 11 bases are a match to TRBD2. The CDR3 loop spans 17 amino acids. V lost 3 bases to trimming and J lost 5 bases; unmatched junction nucleotides: 11. Germline CDR1 is SGHAT and CDR2 is FQNNGV. CDR3 residues: CASSLYIAGGPGETQYF. The DNA of the CDR3 is TGTGCCAGCAGCTTGTATATAGCGGGAGGGCCGGGGGAGACCCAGTACTTC. Full variable domain (outside the CDR3, taken from reference TRBV11-2 and TRBJ2-5): EAGVAQSPRYKIIEKRQSVAFWCNPISGHATLYWYQQILGQGPKLLIQFQNNGVVDDSQLPKDRFSAERLKGVDSTLKIQPAKLEDSAVYLCASSLYIAGGPGETQYFGPGTRLLVL.

The chain employs TRBV30 and TRBJ2-7; 8 bases match TRBD2. The germline V gene encodes CDR1 GTSNPN and CDR2 SVGIG (reference sequence). The CDR3 runs to 15 residues. Trimming took 0 bases from V and 6 from J; bases not matched to a gene: 10. Written as DNA, the CDR3 is TGTGCCTGGAGTGTAAAGGGAGGACTAGCTTCCGAGCAGTACTTC. Protein product: CAWSVKGGLASEQYF.

The chain carries TRBV29-1 and TRBJ2-5; TRBD1 matches at 7 bases. The trim removed 5 bases at V and 1 base at J, leaving 7 bases unmatched. CDR1 and CDR2 (germline): SQVTM, ANQGSEA. CDR3 length equals 14 residues. The CDR3 bases are TGCAGCGTTCCTGACAGGGCGTCCCAAGAGACCCAGTACTTC. Its translation: CSVPDRASQETQYF.

This CDR3 is CASSRDDFSSYEQYF. The CDR3 nucleotides are TGTGCCAGCAGCCGAGATGACTTTAGCTCCTACGAGCAGTACTTC. V and J are TRBV7-9 and TRBJ2-7; D gene uncertain. Looked up from germline, CDR1 is SEHNR and CDR2 is FQNEAQ (reference sequence). CDR3 length: 15 residues. The V end was cut by 5 bases, the J end by 0 bases, with 14 bases between.

The CDR3 DNA reads TGTGCCAGCAGTTTGGGGGGAAATGGCTACACCTTC. Translating gives CASSLGGNGYTF. The V gene is TRBV27, the J gene TRBJ1-2; the D gene is possibly TRBD1 (5 bases). CDR1 is MNHEY, CDR2 SMNVEV, per germline (reference sequence). The V gene lost 3 bases and the J gene lost 6 bases, with 8 bases spanning the gap. CDR3 size: 12 residues.

This clone was seen a single time. The gene calls are TRBV6-6 and TRBJ1-1, with TRBD1 as a possible D gene (5 bases). V dropped 5 bases and J dropped 4 bases, with 20 bases sitting between them. The germline V gene has CDR1 MNHNY and CDR2 SVGAGI (reference sequence). CDR3 length equals 16 residues. As DNA, the CDR3 is TGTGCCAGCAGTCGCACCCCAGGGTTAGTACTCACTGAAGCTTTCTTT. It is translated as CASSRTPGLVLTEAFF.

V and J are TRBV21-1 and TRBJ1-1; the table assigns TRBD1, which was not confirmed against the DNA. TRBV21-1 is reported as a pseudogene. The CDR3 loop spans 16 amino acids. The CDR3 coding sequence is TGTGCCAGCAGCAAGAGACAGGGGGCGCGGAACACTGAAGCTTTCTTT. Amino acids: CASSKRQGARNTEAFF.

The rearrangement joins TRBV6-5 to TRBJ1-1; D is ambiguous. The V end was cut by 7 bases, the J end by 5 bases, with 20 bases between. The CDR3 runs 15 residues. Germline values: CDR1 MNHEY, CDR2 SVGAGI. The CDR3 spells CASKGLAGARTEAFF. DNA of the CDR3: TGTGCCAGCAAAGGACTAGCGGGAGCGAGGACTGAAGCTTTCTTT.

This sequence joins TRBV7-9 and TRBJ2-5; 11 bases align to TRBD2. V lost 5 bases, J lost 0 bases, and 8 bases stayed unmatched. The length of the CDR3 is 17 residues. Germline V gene data show CDR1 as SEHNR and CDR2 as FQNEAQ (reference sequence). CDR3 residues: CASSPGLAARYQETQYF. DNA for the CDR3: TGTGCCAGCAGCCCGGGACTAGCGGCAAGGTACCAAGAGACCCAGTACTTC. Based on the CDR3 plus reference TRBV7-9 and TRBJ2-5, the full variable domain is DTGVSQNPRHKITKRGQNVTFRCDPISEHNRLYWYRQTLGQGPEFLTYFQNEAQLEKSRLLSDRFSAERPKGSFSTLEIQRTEQGDSAMYLCASSPGLAARYQETQYFGPGTRLLVL.

The chain recombines TRBV11-1 with TRBJ2-5; the match to TRBD2 covers 13 bases. Germline CDR1 is SGHAT and CDR2 is FQDESV (reference sequence). The CDR3 length is 16 residues. The trim removed 5 bases at V and 1 base at J, leaving 4 bases unmatched. The CDR3 DNA sequence: TGTGCCAGCAGCCCGGGGACTAGCGGGACCCAAGAGACCCAGTACTTC. The encoded protein is CASSPGTSGTQETQYF.

V gene TRBV4-3 combines with J gene TRBJ2-7, with D possibly TRBD2 on 6 matching bases. The V end lost 1 base, the J end lost 7 bases, and 14 bases lay between the germline ends. Germline CDR1 is LGHNA and CDR2 is YSLEER. The CDR3 sequence is 14 residues long. The CDR3 bases are TGCGCCAGCAGCCAAGCGCTGGGAGGAGGGGAGCAGTACTTC. Its translation is CASSQALGGGEQYF.

This clone was detected only once. This chain uses TRBV7-2 with TRBJ2-1; 9 bases align to TRBD2. Germline CDR1 reads SGHTA; CDR2 reads FQGNSA. V trimming: 2 bases; J trimming: 10 bases; junction bases outside the gene matches: 12. The CDR3 contains 16 residues. In DNA, the CDR3 is TGTGCCAGCAGCTTATTTGCGGGAGGGCCGGGGGGGGAGCAGTTCTTC. This codes for CASSLFAGGPGGEQFF.

The chain recombines TRBV19 with TRBJ2-2; maybe TRBD2 (5 bases). Trimming left V 0 bases short and J 6 bases short, with 17 bases between. Germline values: CDR1 LNHDA, CDR2 SQIVND (reference sequence). The CDR3 contains 17 residues. This CDR3 is CASSIDGRDLGAGELFF. The CDR3, as DNA: TGTGCCAGTAGTATAGATGGCCGGGATTTGGGAGCCGGGGAGCTGTTTTTT.

The chain links TRBV29-1 to TRBJ2-3, with 8 positions matching TRBD2. The germline V gene has CDR1 SQVTM and CDR2 ANQGSEA. The V segment lost 1 base and the J segment 3 bases; nucleotides outside the gene matches: 0. The CDR3 loop spans 13 amino acids. In nucleotides, the CDR3 is TGCAGCGTTGAAGGCGGGAGGACAGATACGCAGTATTTT. Translated, it gives CSVEGGRTDTQYF.

In DNA, the CDR3 is TGCGCCAGCAGCCAAGATCCTGGGGGGGTTAGGACTGAAGCTTTCTTT. Residues: CASSQDPGGVRTEAFF. The V gene is TRBV4-3, the J gene TRBJ1-1; a possible D gene is TRBD1 (5 bases). The CDR3 runs 16 residues. Per the germline V gene, CDR1 is LGHNA and CDR2 is YSLEER. Trimming stripped 0 bases from V and 5 bases from J, with 16 bases between.

The chain recombines TRBV5-8 with TRBJ1-4, with D possibly being TRBD1 (6 bases). The CDR3 runs to 13 residues. Germline assignment: CDR1 SGHTS and CDR2 YDEGEE. V was clipped by 10 bases and J by 6 bases, with 16 bases between them. Written as DNA, the CDR3 is TGTGCCGTTAGGAGGGGGGGCGATGAAAAACTGTTTTTT. Encoded protein: CAVRRGGDEKLFF. Using reference TRBV5-8 and TRBJ1-4 for the parts outside the CDR3, the full variable domain is EAGVTQSPTHLIKTRGQQATLRCSPISGHTSVYWYQQALGLGLQFLLWYDEGEERNRGNFPPRFSGRQFPNYSSELNVNALELEDSALYLCAVRRGGDEKLFFGSGTQLSVL.

The chain joins TRBV6-1 to TRBJ2-1, with 7 nucleotides matching TRBD1. V shed 4 bases and J 4 bases; nucleotides not matched to a gene: 7. The germline CDR1 and CDR2 sequences are MNHNS and SASEGT. The CDR3 totals 15 residues. The CDR3 loop reads CASSAGTAKYNEQFF. As DNA, the CDR3 is TGTGCCAGCAGTGCCGGGACAGCTAAGTACAATGAGCAGTTCTTC.

V usage is TRBV28 and J usage is TRBJ2-5, with 10 bases lining up with TRBD1. The CDR3 extends over 15 amino acids. V shed 1 base, J shed 3 bases, and the junction held 2 bases outside the gene matches. The germline V gene has CDR1 MDHEN and CDR2 SYDVKM. This chain's CDR3 is CASSLLGTGEETQYF. Written as DNA, the CDR3 is TGTGCCAGCAGTTTATTGGGGACAGGGGAAGAGACCCAGTACTTC.

The CDR3 region is CAIRGTAGNTEAFF. CDR3 nucleotides: TGTGCCATCAGGGGGACAGCCGGGAACACTGAAGCTTTCTTT. This chain connects TRBV6-1 to TRBJ1-1; the match to TRBD1 covers 7 bases. The CDR3 length is 14 residues. Trimming removed 10 bases from V and 1 base from J; junction bases left unmatched: 9. CDR1 MNHNS and CDR2 SASEGT come from the germline V gene.

The chain couples TRBV27 to TRBJ2-2; maybe TRBD2 (5 bases). The V end was cut by 5 bases, the J end by 5 bases, with 12 bases between. CDR1 and CDR2 (germline): MNHEY, SMNVEV (reference sequence). The CDR3 is 14 residues long. CDR3 amino acids: CASSLGPGTGELFF. CDR3 DNA: TGTGCCAGCAGTCTCGGGCCGGGGACCGGGGAGCTGTTTTTT.

The rearrangement uses TRBV2 and TRBJ2-7; 7 bases map to TRBD1. J lost 6 bases, V lost 5 bases, and 1 base had no gene match. This CDR3 comprises 11 residues. Germline lookup yields CDR1 SNHLY and CDR2 FYNNEI. The CDR3 loop reads CASSNRGEQYF. The CDR3 DNA is TGTGCCAGCAGTAACAGGGGCGAGCAGTACTTC.

The J gene is TRBJ2-5, the V gene TRBV11-2; possible D gene TRBD2, 6 bases. Per germline, CDR1 SGHAT and CDR2 FQNNGV. The CDR3 sequence is 14 residues long. V lost 3 bases and J lost 6, with 14 bases in between. The CDR3 spells CASSFGGGEQTQYF. The CDR3 DNA reads as TGTGCCAGCAGCTTCGGGGGTGGAGAACAGACCCAGTACTTC. Full variable domain (outside the CDR3, taken from reference TRBV11-2 and TRBJ2-5): EAGVAQSPRYKIIEKRQSVAFWCNPISGHATLYWYQQILGQGPKLLIQFQNNGVVDDSQLPKDRFSAERLKGVDSTLKIQPAKLEDSAVYLCASSFGGGEQTQYFGPGTRLLVL.

The chain links TRBV30 to TRBJ1-5; unclear D gene. The germline V gene has CDR1 GTSNPN and CDR2 SVGIG (reference sequence). The CDR3 consists of 14 residues. Trimming pared 2 bases from V and 4 bases from J, leaving 12 bases between. The CDR3 sequence: CAWSPGLPNQPQHF. CDR3 in DNA: TGTGCCTGGAGTCCCGGACTTCCTAATCAGCCCCAGCATTTT. The variable domain in full, with the rest retrieved from reference TRBV30 and TRBJ1-5, is SQTIHQWPATLVQPVGSPLSLECTVEGTSNPNLYWYRQAAGRGLQLLFYSVGIGQISSEVPQNLSASRPQDRQFILSSKKLLLSDSGFYLCAWSPGLPNQPQHFGDGTRLSIL.